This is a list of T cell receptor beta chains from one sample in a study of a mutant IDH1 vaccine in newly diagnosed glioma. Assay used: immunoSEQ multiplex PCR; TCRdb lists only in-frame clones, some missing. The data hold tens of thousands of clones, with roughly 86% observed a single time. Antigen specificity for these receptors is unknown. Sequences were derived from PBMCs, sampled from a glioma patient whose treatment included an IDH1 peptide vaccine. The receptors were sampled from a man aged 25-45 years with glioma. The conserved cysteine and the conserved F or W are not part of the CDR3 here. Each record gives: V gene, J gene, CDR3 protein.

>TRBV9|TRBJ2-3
ASSVTGGRDTDTQY
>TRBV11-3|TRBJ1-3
ASSLDTNTIY
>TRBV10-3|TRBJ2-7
AITPSGEGLEEQY
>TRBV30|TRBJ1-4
AWRWMGGATNEKLF
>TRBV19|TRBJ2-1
ASSDSGSRGHEQF
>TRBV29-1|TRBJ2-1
SVPLGKNEQF
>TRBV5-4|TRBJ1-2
ASSPRTGGGYGYT
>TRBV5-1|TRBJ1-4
ASSRNTQRANEKLF
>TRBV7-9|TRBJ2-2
ASSLPQGSGELF
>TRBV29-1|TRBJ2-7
SVKSVASGITPKSSYEQY
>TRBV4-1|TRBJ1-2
ASSQEGANYGYT
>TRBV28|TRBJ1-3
ASRGRPDGDPGNTIY
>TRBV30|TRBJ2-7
AWSAGQGIHEQY
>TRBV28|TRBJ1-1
ASRRGGEGTEAF
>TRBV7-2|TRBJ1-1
ASSLESGDEAF
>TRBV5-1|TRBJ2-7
ASSPQGYEQY
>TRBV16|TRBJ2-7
ASSHPPGYEQY
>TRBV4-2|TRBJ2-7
ASSQGGTIYEQY
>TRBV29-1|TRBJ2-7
SVVDAYEQY
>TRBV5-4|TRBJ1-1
ASSPQGVGNTEAF
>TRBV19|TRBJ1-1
ASSPGGTGRGGTEAF
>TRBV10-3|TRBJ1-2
AISEAGAYDYT
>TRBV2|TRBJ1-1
ASSKQRRTEAF
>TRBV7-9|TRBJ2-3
ASSLGLAGETDTQY
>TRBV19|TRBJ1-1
ASSPSREGIDTEAF
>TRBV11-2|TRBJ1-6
ASSFGNSPLH
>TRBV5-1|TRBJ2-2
ASSLLNAGELF
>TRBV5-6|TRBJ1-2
ASSLSTGAGYT
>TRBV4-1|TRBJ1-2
ASSLDSTFYGYT